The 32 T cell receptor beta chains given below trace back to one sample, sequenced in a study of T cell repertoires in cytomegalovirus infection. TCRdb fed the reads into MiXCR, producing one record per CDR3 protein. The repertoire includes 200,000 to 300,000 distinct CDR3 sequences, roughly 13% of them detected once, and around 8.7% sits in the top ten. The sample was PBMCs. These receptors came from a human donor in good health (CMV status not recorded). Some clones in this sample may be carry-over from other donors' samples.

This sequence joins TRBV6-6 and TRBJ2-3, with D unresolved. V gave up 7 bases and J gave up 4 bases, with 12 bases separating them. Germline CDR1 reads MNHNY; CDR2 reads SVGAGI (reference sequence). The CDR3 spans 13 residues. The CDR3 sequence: CASIRQASDTQYF. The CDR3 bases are TGTGCCAGCATTAGGCAGGCGTCAGATACGCAGTATTTT.

CDR3 residues: CASSSPGGGRTDTQYF. CDR3 bases: TGTGCCAGCAGCTCCCCTGGAGGGGGCAGGACAGATACGCAGTATTTT. The chain is built from TRBV5-4 and TRBJ2-3, with D possibly being TRBD1 (7 bases). The CDR3 is 16 residues long. Trimming took off 3 bases at V and 3 bases at J, with 17 bases between the two ends. Germline assignment: CDR1 SGHNT and CDR2 YYREEE (reference sequence).

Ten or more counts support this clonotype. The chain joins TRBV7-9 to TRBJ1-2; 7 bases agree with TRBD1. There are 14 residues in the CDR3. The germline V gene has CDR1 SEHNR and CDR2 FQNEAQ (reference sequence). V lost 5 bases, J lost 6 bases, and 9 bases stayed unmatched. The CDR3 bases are TGTGCCAGCAGCGATTCAGGGGGTTTCGATGGCTACACCTTC. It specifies CASSDSGGFDGYTF. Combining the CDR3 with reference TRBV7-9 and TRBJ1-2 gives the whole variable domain DTGVSQNPRHKITKRGQNVTFRCDPISEHNRLYWYRQTLGQGPEFLTYFQNEAQLEKSRLLSDRFSAERPKGSFSTLEIQRTEQGDSAMYLCASSDSGGFDGYTFGSGTRLTVV.

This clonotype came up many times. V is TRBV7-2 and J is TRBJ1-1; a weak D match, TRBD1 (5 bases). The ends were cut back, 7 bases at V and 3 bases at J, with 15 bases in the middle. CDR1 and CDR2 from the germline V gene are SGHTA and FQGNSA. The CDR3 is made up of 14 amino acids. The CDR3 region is CASTPVGHDTEAFF. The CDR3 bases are TGTGCCAGCACCCCGGTGGGGCACGACACTGAAGCTTTCTTT.

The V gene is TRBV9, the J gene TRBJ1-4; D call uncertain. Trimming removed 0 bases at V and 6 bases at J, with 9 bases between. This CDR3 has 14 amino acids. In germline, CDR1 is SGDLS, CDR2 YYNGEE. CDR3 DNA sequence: TGTGCCAGCAGCGTAGGAGATGTCTATGAAAAACTGTTTTTT. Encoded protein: CASSVGDVYEKLFF.

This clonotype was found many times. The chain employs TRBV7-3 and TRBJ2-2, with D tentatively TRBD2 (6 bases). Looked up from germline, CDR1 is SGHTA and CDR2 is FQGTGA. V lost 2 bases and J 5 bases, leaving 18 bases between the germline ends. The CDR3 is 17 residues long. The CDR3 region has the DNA TGTGCCAGCAGCTTATCCAGGCTCTGGGGGGAAACCGGGGAGCTGTTTTTT. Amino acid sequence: CASSLSRLWGETGELFF.

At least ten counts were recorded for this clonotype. This CDR3 reads CASSLLDRVRLGGRSRPYEQYF. Written as DNA, the CDR3 is TGTGCCAGCAGTTTACTGGACAGGGTACGACTGGGTGGGCGGAGCAGGCCCTACGAGCAGTACTTC. The chain couples TRBV28 to TRBJ2-7, with TRBD1 matching 8 bases. CDR1 and CDR2 from the germline V gene are MDHEN and SYDVKM. This CDR3 spans 22 amino acids. V was pared by 2 bases and J by 2 bases, with 26 bases of the junction left unmatched.

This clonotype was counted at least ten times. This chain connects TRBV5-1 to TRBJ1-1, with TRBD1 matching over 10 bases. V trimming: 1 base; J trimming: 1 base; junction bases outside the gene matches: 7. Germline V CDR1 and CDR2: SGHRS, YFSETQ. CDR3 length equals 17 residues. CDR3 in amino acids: CASSLRGQGVGNTEAFF. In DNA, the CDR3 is TGCGCCAGCAGCTTGAGAGGACAGGGGGTCGGGAACACTGAAGCTTTCTTT. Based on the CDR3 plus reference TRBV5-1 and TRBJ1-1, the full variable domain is KAGVTQTPRYLIKTRGQQVTLSCSPISGHRSVSWYQQTPGQGLQFLFEYFSETQRNKGNFPGRFSGRQFSNSRSEMNVSTLELGDSALYLCASSLRGQGVGNTEAFFGQGTRLTVV.

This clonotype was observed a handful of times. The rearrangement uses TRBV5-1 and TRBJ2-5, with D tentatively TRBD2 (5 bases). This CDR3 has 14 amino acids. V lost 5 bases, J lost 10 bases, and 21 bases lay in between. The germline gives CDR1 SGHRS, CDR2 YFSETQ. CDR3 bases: TGCGCCAGCAGTCTCCGGTTAAGGGCTGAGGGCCAGTACTTC. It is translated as CASSLRLRAEGQYF.

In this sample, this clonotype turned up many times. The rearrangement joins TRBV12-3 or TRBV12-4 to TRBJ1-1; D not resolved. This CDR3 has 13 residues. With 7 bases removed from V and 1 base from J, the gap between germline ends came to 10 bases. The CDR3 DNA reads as TGTGCCAGCACCTTCGTGGGGAACACTGAAGCTTTCTTT. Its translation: CASTFVGNTEAFF.

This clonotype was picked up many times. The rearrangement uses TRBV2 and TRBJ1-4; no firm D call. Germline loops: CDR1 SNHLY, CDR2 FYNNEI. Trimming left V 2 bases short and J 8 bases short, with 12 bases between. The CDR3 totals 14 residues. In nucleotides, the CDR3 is TGTGCCAGCAGTGAATGGACGTCGCGCGAAAAACTGTTTTTT. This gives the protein CASSEWTSREKLFF.

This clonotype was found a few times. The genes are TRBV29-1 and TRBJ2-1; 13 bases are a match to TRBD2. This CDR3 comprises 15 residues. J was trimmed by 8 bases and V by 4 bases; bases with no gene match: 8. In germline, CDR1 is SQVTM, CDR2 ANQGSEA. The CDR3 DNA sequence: TGCAGCGTTGGCGGAGGACTAGCGGGAGACGATGAGCAGTTCTTC. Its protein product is CSVGGGLAGDDEQFF.

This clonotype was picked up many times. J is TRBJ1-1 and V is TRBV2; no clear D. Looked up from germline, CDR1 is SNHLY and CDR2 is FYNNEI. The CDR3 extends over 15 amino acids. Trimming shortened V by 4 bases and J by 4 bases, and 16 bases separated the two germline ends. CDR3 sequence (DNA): TGTGCCAGCAGTGGCAGGACGGAGGGTTTCACTGAAGCTTTCTTT. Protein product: CASSGRTEGFTEAFF.

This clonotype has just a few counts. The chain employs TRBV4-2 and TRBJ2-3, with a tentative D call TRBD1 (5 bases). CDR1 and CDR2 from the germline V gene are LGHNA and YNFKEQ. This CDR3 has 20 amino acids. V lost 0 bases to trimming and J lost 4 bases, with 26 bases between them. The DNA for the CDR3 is TGTGCCAGCAGCCAAGAGCCACCCCAACCAGGGCGTGGTAGGGCAGATACGCAGTATTTT. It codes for CASSQEPPQPGRGRADTQYF.

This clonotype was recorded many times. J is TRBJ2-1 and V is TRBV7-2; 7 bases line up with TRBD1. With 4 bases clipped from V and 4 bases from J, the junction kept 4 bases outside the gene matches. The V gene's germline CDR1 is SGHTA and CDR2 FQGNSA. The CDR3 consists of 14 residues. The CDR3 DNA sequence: TGTGCCAGCAGCTCCCGGGACAGATACAATGAGCAGTTCTTC. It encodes CASSSRDRYNEQFF.

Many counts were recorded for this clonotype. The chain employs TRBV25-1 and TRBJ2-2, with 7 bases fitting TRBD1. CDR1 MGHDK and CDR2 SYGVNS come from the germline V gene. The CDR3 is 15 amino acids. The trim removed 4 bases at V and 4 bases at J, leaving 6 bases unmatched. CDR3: CASSGQGKGTGELFF. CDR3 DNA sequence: TGTGCCAGCAGTGGACAGGGCAAGGGCACCGGGGAGCTGTTTTTT.

CDR3 amino acids: CASSYQLAGVAYNEQFF. Here the CDR3 DNA reads TGTGCCAGCAGTTACCAACTAGCGGGAGTCGCCTACAATGAGCAGTTCTTC. The rearrangement joins TRBV6-5 to TRBJ2-1; 11 bases are a match to TRBD2. This CDR3 has 17 amino acids. Losses at the gene ends were 2 bases for V and 2 bases for J; bases not matched to a gene: 5. From germline, CDR1 is MNHEY and CDR2 SVGAGI.

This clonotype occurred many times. As DNA, the CDR3 is TGTGCCACCAGCACGAGACGGGGTAATGAGCAGTTCTTC. It yields the protein CATSTRRGNEQFF. The chain uses TRBV15 and TRBJ2-1, with a tentative D call TRBD2 (5 bases). Trimming stripped 4 bases from V and 7 bases from J, with 11 bases between. The CDR3 runs 13 residues. Germline V CDR1 and CDR2: LNHNV, YYDKDF (reference sequence).

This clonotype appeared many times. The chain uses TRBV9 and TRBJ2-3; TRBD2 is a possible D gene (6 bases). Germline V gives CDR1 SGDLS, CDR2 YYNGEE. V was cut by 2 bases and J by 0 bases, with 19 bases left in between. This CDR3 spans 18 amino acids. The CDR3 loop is CASSVGGRPETSTDTQYF. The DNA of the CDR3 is TGTGCCAGCAGCGTGGGGGGTCGGCCCGAGACTAGCACAGATACGCAGTATTTT.

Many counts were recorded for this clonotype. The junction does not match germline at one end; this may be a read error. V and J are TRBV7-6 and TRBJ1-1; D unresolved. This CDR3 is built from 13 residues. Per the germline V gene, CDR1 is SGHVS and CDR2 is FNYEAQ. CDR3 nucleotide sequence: TGTGCTAGCAGCTTAAGGGTCGACACTGAAGCTTTCTTT. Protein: CASSLRVDTEAFF.

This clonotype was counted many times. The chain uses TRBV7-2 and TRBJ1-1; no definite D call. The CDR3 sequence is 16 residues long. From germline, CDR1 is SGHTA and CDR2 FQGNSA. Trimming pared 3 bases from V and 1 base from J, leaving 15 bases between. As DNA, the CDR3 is TGTGCCAGCAGCTTCGGGTTGAGGCAGCCGAACACTGAAGCTTTCTTT. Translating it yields CASSFGLRQPNTEAFF.

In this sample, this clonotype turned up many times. CDR3 loop: CASSSRTSGRRNEQFF. For the CDR3, the DNA is TGTGCCAGCAGCTCCCGGACTAGCGGGAGGAGGAATGAGCAGTTCTTC. J is TRBJ2-1 and V is TRBV7-2; 14 bases are a match to TRBD2. The V and J ends lost 4 bases and 7 bases, in that order; junction bases with no gene match: 6. CDR3 size: 16 residues. In germline, CDR1 is SGHTA, CDR2 FQGNSA.

CDR3 amino acids: CASSRERSNGETQYF. For the CDR3, the DNA is TGCGCCAGCAGCCGAGAACGGTCTAACGGGGAGACCCAGTACTTC. The V call is TRBV4-1, the J call TRBJ2-5; D is unclear. The germline V and J ends were trimmed by 4 bases and 5 bases, with 17 bases remaining between them. The germline CDR1 and CDR2 sequences are MGHRA and YSYEKL. The length of the CDR3 is 15 residues.

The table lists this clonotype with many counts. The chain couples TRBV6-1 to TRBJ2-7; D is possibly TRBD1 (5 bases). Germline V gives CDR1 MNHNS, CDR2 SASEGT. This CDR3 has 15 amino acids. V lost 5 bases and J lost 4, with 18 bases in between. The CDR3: CASSPSLDNVYEQYF. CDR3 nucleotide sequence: TGTGCCAGCAGTCCCTCCTTGGACAATGTTTACGAGCAGTACTTC.

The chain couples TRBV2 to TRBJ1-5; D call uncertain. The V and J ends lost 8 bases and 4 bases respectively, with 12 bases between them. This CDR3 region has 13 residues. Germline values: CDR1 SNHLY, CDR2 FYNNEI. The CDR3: CASRREINQPQHF. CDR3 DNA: TGTGCCAGCCGCCGGGAGATAAATCAGCCCCAGCATTTT.

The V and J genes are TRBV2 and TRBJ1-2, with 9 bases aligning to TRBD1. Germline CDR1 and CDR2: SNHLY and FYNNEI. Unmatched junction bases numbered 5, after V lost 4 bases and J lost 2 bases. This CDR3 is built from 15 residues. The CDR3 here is CASSVSTGGNYGYTF. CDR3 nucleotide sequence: TGTGCCAGCAGTGTGTCGACAGGGGGGAACTATGGCTACACCTTC.

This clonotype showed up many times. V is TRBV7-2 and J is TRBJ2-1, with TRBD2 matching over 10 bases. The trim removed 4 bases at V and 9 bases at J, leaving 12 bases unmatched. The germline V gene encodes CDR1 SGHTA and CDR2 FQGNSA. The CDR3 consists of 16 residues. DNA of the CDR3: TGTGCCAGCAGCTACTTACTAGCGGGACACAGAGTTGAGCAGTTCTTC. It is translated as CASSYLLAGHRVEQFF.

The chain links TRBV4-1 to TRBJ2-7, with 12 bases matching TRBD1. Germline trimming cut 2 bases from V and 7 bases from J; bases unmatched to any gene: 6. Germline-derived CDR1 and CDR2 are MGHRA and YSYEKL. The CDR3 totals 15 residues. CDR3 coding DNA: TGCGCCAGCAGCCAACCGGGACAGGGGGCATATGAGCAGTACTTC. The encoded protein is CASSQPGQGAYEQYF.

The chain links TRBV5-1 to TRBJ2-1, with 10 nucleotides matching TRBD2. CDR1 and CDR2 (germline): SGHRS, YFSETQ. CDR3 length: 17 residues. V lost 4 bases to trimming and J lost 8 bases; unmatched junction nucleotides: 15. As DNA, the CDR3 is TGCGCCAGCAGCCCACTGGGGAATAGCGGGGGGTACGATGAGCAGTTCTTC. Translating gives CASSPLGNSGGYDEQFF.

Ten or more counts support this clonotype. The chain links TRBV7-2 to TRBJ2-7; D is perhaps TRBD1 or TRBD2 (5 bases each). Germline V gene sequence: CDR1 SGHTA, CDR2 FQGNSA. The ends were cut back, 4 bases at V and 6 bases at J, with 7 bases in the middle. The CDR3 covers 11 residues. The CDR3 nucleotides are TGTGCCAGCAGCTCGGGACCCGAGCAGTACTTC. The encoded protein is CASSSGPEQYF.

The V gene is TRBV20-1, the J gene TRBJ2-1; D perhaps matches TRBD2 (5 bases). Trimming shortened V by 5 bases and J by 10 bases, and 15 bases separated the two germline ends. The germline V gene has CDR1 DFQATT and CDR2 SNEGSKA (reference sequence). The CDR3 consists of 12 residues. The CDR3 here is CSAPRTAGEQFF. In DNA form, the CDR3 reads TGCAGTGCTCCCCGGACTGCCGGCGAGCAGTTCTTC.

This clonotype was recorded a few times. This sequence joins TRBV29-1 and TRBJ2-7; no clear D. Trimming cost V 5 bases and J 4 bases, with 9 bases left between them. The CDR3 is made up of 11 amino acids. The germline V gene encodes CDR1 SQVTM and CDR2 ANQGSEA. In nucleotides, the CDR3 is TGCAGCGTTCTCTACAATTACGAGCAGTACTTC. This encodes CSVLYNYEQYF.